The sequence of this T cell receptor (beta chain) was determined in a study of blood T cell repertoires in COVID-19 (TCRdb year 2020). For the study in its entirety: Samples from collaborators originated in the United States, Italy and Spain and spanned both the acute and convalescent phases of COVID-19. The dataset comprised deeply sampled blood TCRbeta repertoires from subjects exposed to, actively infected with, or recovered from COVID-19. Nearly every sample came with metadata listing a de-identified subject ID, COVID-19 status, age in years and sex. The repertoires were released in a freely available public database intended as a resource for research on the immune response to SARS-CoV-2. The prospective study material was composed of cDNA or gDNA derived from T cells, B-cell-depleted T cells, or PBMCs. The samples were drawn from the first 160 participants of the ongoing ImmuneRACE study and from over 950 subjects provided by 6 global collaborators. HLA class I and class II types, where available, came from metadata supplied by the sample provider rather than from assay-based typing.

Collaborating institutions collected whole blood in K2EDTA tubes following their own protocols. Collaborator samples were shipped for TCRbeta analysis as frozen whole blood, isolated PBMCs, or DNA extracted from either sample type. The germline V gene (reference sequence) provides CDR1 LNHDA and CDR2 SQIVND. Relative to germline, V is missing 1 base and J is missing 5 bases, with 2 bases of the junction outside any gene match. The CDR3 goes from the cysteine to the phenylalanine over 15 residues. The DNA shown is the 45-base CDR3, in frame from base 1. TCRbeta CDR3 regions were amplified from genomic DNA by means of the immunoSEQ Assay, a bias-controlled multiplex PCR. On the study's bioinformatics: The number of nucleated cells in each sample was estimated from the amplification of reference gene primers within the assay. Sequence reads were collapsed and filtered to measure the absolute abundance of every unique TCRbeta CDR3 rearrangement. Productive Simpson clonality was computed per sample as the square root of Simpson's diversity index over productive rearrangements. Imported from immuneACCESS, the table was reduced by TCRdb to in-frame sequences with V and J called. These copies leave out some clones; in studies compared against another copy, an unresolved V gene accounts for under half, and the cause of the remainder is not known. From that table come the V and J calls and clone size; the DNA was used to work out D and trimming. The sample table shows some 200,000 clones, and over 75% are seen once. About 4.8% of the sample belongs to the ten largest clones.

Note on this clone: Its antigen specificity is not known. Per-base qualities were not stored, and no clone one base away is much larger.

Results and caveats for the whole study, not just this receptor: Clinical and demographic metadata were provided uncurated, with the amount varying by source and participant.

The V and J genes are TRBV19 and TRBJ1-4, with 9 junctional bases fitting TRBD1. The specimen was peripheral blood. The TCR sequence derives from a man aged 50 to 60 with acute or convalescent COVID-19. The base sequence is TGTGCCAGTAGTATAGGCGGGACAGGGAATGAAAAACTGTTTTTT. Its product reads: CASSIGGTGNEKLFF.